This T cell receptor beta chain was found in a study of shared clonotypes between healthy human individuals. Study summary: Two female and three male donors aged 18 to 49 were enrolled.

The repertoire was sequenced with immunoSEQ multiplex PCR; TCRdb's copy has only in-frame clones and lacks some. The data show under 150,000 clones, approximately 70% seen once. After removal of 6 bases from V and 3 bases from J, the junction contained 10 bases not matched to a gene. The CDR3 sequence is 15 residues long. Germline V gene lookup returns CDR1 LNHNV and CDR2 YYDKDF (reference sequence). Sequencing was done on a sample of memory CD8+ T cells sorted from blood. Specified subset: CD45RO+ cells pooled with CCR7-negative TemRA cells. The chain carries TRBV15 and TRBJ2-7; 8 nucleotides line up with TRBD1. The sequence derives from a woman aged 25 to 39 in good health. CDR3 nucleotide sequence: TGTGCCACCAGTGGTCCTGGACAGGGACACTACGAGCAGTACTTC. Its translation: CATSGPGQGHYEQYF.